The 10 T cell receptor beta chains given below trace back to one sample, sequenced in a study of T cell clonality in common variable immunodeficiency (dated by TCRdb to between 2014 and 2016). The protocol used for the library was the immunoSEQ multiplex PCR assay. Imported from immuneACCESS, the table was reduced by TCRdb to in-frame sequences with V and J called. These copies leave out some clones; in studies compared against another copy, an unresolved V gene accounts for under half, and the cause of the remainder is not known. For this sample, around 50,000 clones are listed, none of them singletons. About 5.5% of the sample is taken by the ten largest. The sample was peripheral blood mononuclear cells. All receptors come from a person aged 18-70 years in good health.

This clone was seen ten or more times. The read terminates 3 residues before the CDR3 end, so the remaining end is supplied by the germline J gene. V and J are TRBV5-1 and TRBJ2-4; maybe TRBD2 (5 bases). From germline, CDR1 is SGHRS and CDR2 YFSETQ. V gave up 4 bases and J gave up 9 bases, with 17 bases separating them. This CDR3 is built from 14 residues. The sequenced CDR3 bases are TGCGCCAGCAGCCCCCAGGAGTACGAGGGCATT. This codes for CASSPQEYEGI. The complete CDR3 sequence is CASSPQEYEGIQYF. The whole variable domain, filled in from reference TRBV5-1 and TRBJ2-4, reads KAGVTQTPRYLIKTRGQQVTLSCSPISGHRSVSWYQQTPGQGLQFLFEYFSETQRNKGNFPGRFSGRQFSNSRSEMNVSTLELGDSALYLCASSPQEYEGIQYFGAGTRLSVL.

Many counts were recorded for this clone. From the germline J gene comes the end of the CDR3, since the read stops 3 residues before it. The chain has TRBV20-1 and TRBJ2-5, with 15 positions matching TRBD2. V shed 6 bases and J 4 bases; nucleotides not matched to a gene: 3. The germline V gene has CDR1 DFQATT and CDR2 SNEGSKA (reference sequence). The CDR3 contains 14 residues. CDR3 DNA (partial): TGCAGTGCCCGGACTAGCGGGAGGGGAGAGACC. This translates into CSARTSGRGET. The whole CDR3 sequence reads CSARTSGRGETQYF.

This clone was recorded a few times. Read sequence stops 3 residues before the CDR3 end, and the germline J gene provides the missing end. The V call is TRBV7-2, the J call TRBJ2-7; 8 positions match TRBD2. V trimming: 5 bases; J trimming: 5 bases; junction bases outside the gene matches: 8. The CDR3 consists of 14 residues. CDR1 is SGHTA and CDR2 is FQGNSA in the germline V gene. The CDR3 spells CASSRPLAGHEQYF. The CDR3 DNA, read in part, is TGTGCCAGCAGCCGGCCGCTAGCGGGCCACGAG.

This clone was recorded many times. This CDR3 is CASSDGDPRVYEQYF. CDR3 bases read: TGTGCCAGCAGTGACGGTGACCCGAGGGTCTACGAG. V gene TRBV2 combines with J gene TRBJ2-7, with D perhaps TRBD2 (5 bases). The read is 3 residues too short to cover the CDR3 end, so that end is filled in from the germline J gene. The CDR3 is made up of 15 amino acids. Between the trimmed V and J ends, which lost 3 bases and 3 bases, there was a span of 15 bases. Germline values: CDR1 SNHLY, CDR2 FYNNEI.

In its sample, this clone was seen many times. The observed sequence ends 3 residues before the CDR3 terminus, with the missing tail filled in from the germline J gene. The chain recombines TRBV29-1 with TRBJ1-1; TRBD1 matches at 7 bases. V was clipped by 2 bases and J by 0 bases; unmatched bases: 3. CDR1 is SQVTM, CDR2 ANQGSEA, per germline. CDR3 length: 14 amino acids. The CDR3 bases that were read are TGCAGCGTTGAACGAGGGGGCATGAACACTGAA. Protein sequence: CSVERGGMNTE. The CDR3 in its entirety is CSVERGGMNTEAFF.

This clone was detected many times. The read gets to within 3 residues of the CDR3 end, and the germline J gene fills in the rest. V usage is TRBV20-1 and J usage is TRBJ2-3; tentatively, D is TRBD2 (5 bases). The CDR3 has 14 amino acids. CDR1 is DFQATT, CDR2 SNEGSKA, per germline (reference sequence). Between the trimmed V and J ends, which lost 6 bases and 0 bases, there was a span of 13 bases. The sequenced part of the CDR3 DNA is TGCAGTGCGAGGGCCGTACCTAGCACAGATACG. It translates to CSARAVPSTDT. The full CDR3 is CSARAVPSTDTQYF.

The table lists this clone with many counts. Partial CDR3 DNA: TGCAGTGCCATGGGGACTAGCGGGATCACAGATACG. The encoded protein is CSAMGTSGITDT. From start to end, the CDR3 is CSAMGTSGITDTQYF. The chain uses TRBV20-1 and TRBJ2-3; 13 bases align to TRBD2. Coverage ceases 3 residues before the CDR3 finishes, and the germline J gene fills in the end. The CDR3 totals 15 residues. Germline trimming cut 6 bases from V and 2 bases from J; bases unmatched to any gene: 5. Germline CDR1 reads DFQATT; CDR2 reads SNEGSKA (reference sequence).

This clone was seen many times. Read coverage stops 3 residues before the CDR3 terminus; the germline J gene supplies the remainder. The V call is TRBV19, the J call TRBJ1-6, with TRBD1 identical over 9 bases. The CDR3 runs to 14 residues. Germline-derived CDR1 and CDR2 are LNHDA and SQIVND (reference sequence). With V trimmed by 5 bases and J by 8 bases, 4 bases remained unmatched. Partial CDR3 DNA: TGTGCCAGTAGTTACGACAGGGGGGATTCACCC. Its translation is CASSYDRGDSP. The full-length CDR3 reads as CASSYDRGDSPLHF.

There are many counts of this clone. The sequenced fragment ends 3 residues before the CDR3 boundary, so the rest is inferred from the germline J gene. This sequence joins TRBV29-1 and TRBJ2-3; 8 bases align to TRBD1. CDR1 SQVTM and CDR2 ANQGSEA come from the germline V gene. This CDR3 comprises 14 residues. The J segment lost 3 bases and the V segment lost 5 bases, leaving 7 bases of the junction unmatched. The CDR3 sequence is CSVPGGSGTDTQYF. CDR3 bases read: TGCAGCGTTCCAGGGGGCTCGGGAACAGATACG.

This clone has ten or more counts. Read coverage stops 3 residues before the CDR3 terminus; the germline J gene supplies the remainder. The gene calls are TRBV19 and TRBJ2-1; 15 bases are shared with TRBD2. The CDR3 consists of 15 residues. Unmatched junction bases numbered 1, after V lost 3 bases and J lost 7 bases. Germline values: CDR1 LNHDA, CDR2 SQIVND (reference sequence). The DNA read from the CDR3 is TGTGCCAGTAGTATTGGGACTAGCGGGAGGAATGAG. It is translated as CASSIGTSGRNE. The full CDR3 protein is CASSIGTSGRNEQFF.